The present T cell receptor beta chain was sequenced within a study of blood T cell repertoires in COVID-19. Repertoires were generated with immunoSEQ multiplex PCR, while TCRdb's copy carries only in-frame clones and drops some. The sample carries 100,000 to 110,000 clones, more than 65% recorded once. The receptor was derived from a woman aged 70-85 years with acute or convalescent COVID-19. The sample comprised peripheral blood.

This CDR3 is CASTRVGGGQPQHF. The CDR3 DNA follows: TGTGCCAGCACCAGGGTGGGAGGCGGTCAGCCCCAGCATTTT. The V call is TRBV28, the J call TRBJ1-5, with a tentative D call TRBD1 (5 bases). V was trimmed by 7 bases and J by 6 bases, leaving 16 bases between them. The CDR3 is 14 residues long. Germline lookup yields CDR1 MDHEN and CDR2 SYDVKM.